The 25 T cell receptor beta chains in this list originate from one sample, sequenced in a study of T and B cells in COVID-19 patients (dated by TCRdb to the early 2020s). TRB repertoires were amplified from 250-500 ng of genomic DNA extracted from blood. Instrument used: Illumina MiSeq. Multiplex PCR with BIOMED2 TRB-A/B primer pools was used to amplify TRB rearrangements. TCRdb reprocessing: public reads trimmed at Q25 with fastp, clones called with MiXCR, in-frame beta chains kept. Each record represents a unique CDR3 protein, reported with the most common genes and DNA among its rows. Recorded for this sample are 3,800 or so distinct CDR3 sequences; roughly 24% of them occurred a single time. 15% to 20% of the sample is taken by the ten largest. Sequencing input: blood. The source of these receptors is a human donor with active COVID-19.

Sample share makes this clonotype medium-sized. V usage is TRBV5-1 and J usage is TRBJ2-2; tentatively, D is TRBD1 or TRBD2 (6 bases each). The CDR3 is 15 residues long. CDR1 SGHRS and CDR2 YFSETQ come from the germline V gene. With 4 bases removed from V and 7 bases from J, the gap between germline ends came to 17 bases. For the CDR3, the DNA is TGCGCCAGCAGCAGGGGGGCAGAGGCTAACGGGGAGCTGTTTTTT. Translating gives CASSRGAEANGELFF.

This clonotype is judged medium-sized. The chain joins TRBV13 to TRBJ2-6; possible D gene TRBD1, 5 bases. The V end lost 5 bases, the J end lost 0 bases, and 11 bases lay between the germline ends. This CDR3 is 16 amino acids long. Germline lookup yields CDR1 PRHDT and CDR2 FYEKMQ (reference sequence). Written as DNA, the CDR3 is TGTGCCAGCAGCGACCCGCAGGGCTCTGGGGCCAACGTCCTGACTTTC. Translating it yields CASSDPQGSGANVLTF. Based on the CDR3 plus reference TRBV13 and TRBJ2-6, the full variable domain is AAGVIQSPRHLIKEKRETATLKCYPIPRHDTVYWYQQGPGQDPQFLISFYEKMQSDKGSIPDRFSAQQFSDYHSELNMSSLELGDSALYFCASSDPQGSGANVLTFGAGSRLTVL.

This clonotype is categorized as medium-sized (0.01 to 0.1%). This rearrangement joins TRBV18 to TRBJ2-3; TRBD2 aligns across 8 bases. Trimming took 2 bases from V and 2 from J; bases not matched to a gene: 12. Germline values: CDR1 KGHSH, CDR2 LQKENI. The CDR3 runs to 18 residues. CDR3 in DNA: TGTGCCAGCTCACCAAAATCAACCACAGCGGGGGCCACAGATACGCAGTATTTT. Translation gives CASSPKSTTAGATDTQYF.

This clonotype is deemed medium-sized (0.01 to 0.1%). The V gene is TRBV12-3 or TRBV12-4, the J gene TRBJ2-2; no definite D call. CDR3 length: 13 residues. Trimming took 2 bases from V and 7 from J, leaving 8 bases between them. The CDR3 protein is CASSLRENGELFF. The CDR3 bases are TGTGCCAGCAGTTTACGTGAAAACGGGGAGCTGTTTTTT.

By frequency in the sample, this clonotype is large. The chain combines TRBV29-1 with TRBJ2-3; TRBD1 aligns across 7 bases. The CDR3 totals 13 residues. The ends lost 4 bases at V and 10 bases at J; junction bases unmatched: 11. Germline CDR1 reads SQVTM; CDR2 reads ANQGSEA. Here the CDR3 DNA reads TGCAGCGTTGGAGCGTTTAGGGACAGCCCGCAGTATTTT. It translates to CSVGAFRDSPQYF.

This rearrangement joins TRBV7-2 to TRBJ2-5; 14 nucleotides line up with TRBD2. The germline gives CDR1 SGHTA, CDR2 FQGNSA. The length of the CDR3 is 15 residues. V gave up 4 bases and J gave up 4 bases; unmatched junction bases: 2. This chain's CDR3 is CASSSGLAGVETQYF. As DNA, the CDR3 is TGTGCCAGCAGCTCGGGACTAGCGGGGGTAGAGACCCAGTACTTC.

This clonotype is classed as medium-sized. The chain combines TRBV6-5 with TRBJ2-1; D possibly matches TRBD1 or TRBD2 (7 bases each). Trimming took off 2 bases at V and 6 bases at J, with 17 bases between the two ends. The germline gives CDR1 MNHEY, CDR2 SVGAGI. The CDR3 is 16 residues long. DNA for the CDR3: TGTGCCAGCAGTTACGGGGGGGGGGACAGCTTCAATGAGCAGTTCTTC. Translated, it gives CASSYGGGDSFNEQFF.

The V and J genes are TRBV7-6 and TRBJ2-7, with TRBD2 matching over 7 bases. J lost 0 bases, V lost 5 bases, and 13 bases had no gene match. The CDR3 loop spans 17 amino acids. CDR1 SGHVS and CDR2 FNYEAQ come from the germline V gene. The CDR3: CASSRRGAGDLSYEQYF. In nucleotides, the CDR3 is TGTGCCAGCAGCCGGAGAGGGGCGGGAGACCTCTCCTACGAGCAGTACTTC.

Concerning this clonotype: A read error may explain this, as a much larger clone is one base away. The chain employs TRBV6-2 or TRBV6-3 and TRBJ1-2, with D possibly TRBD1 on 6 matching bases. CDR1 MNHEY and CDR2 SVGEGT come from the germline V gene. The CDR3 runs 13 residues. V gave up 6 bases and J gave up 0 bases, with 8 bases separating them. In nucleotides, the CDR3 is TGTGCCAGCAGACAGGGAGCTAACTATGGCTACACCTTC. Amino acids: CASRQGANYGYTF.

This chain uses TRBV30 with TRBJ1-6; D is uncertain. The V end was cut by 2 bases, the J end by 5 bases, with 7 bases between. In germline, CDR1 is GTSNPN, CDR2 SVGIG (reference sequence). This CDR3 contains 13 residues. The CDR3 nucleotides are TGTGCCTGGAGTTCTCAGCATAATTCACCCCTCCACTTT. Translated, it gives CAWSSQHNSPLHF.

The chain has TRBV28 and TRBJ2-7, with TRBD2 identical over 10 bases. This CDR3 region has 16 residues. Germline V CDR1 and CDR2: MDHEN, SYDVKM. The V and J ends lost 5 bases and 6 bases, in that order; junction bases with no gene match: 13. This chain's CDR3 is CASSKKTGTSVFEQYF. The CDR3 DNA follows: TGTGCCAGCAGTAAGAAGACCGGGACTAGCGTTTTCGAGCAGTACTTC.

The V and J genes are TRBV5-1 and TRBJ2-3; D is possibly TRBD2 (6 bases). Germline V CDR1 and CDR2: SGHRS, YFSETQ. The V end was cut by 4 bases, the J end by 5 bases, with 17 bases between. The CDR3 totals 15 residues. In nucleotides, the CDR3 is TGCGCCAGCAGCGCCGGACTACCCCATCAAGATACGCAGTATTTT. Its protein product is CASSAGLPHQDTQYF.

By sample fraction, this clonotype is large. The V and J genes are TRBV29-1 and TRBJ2-5; D gene unclear. Trimming left V 2 bases short and J 5 bases short, with 9 bases between. This CDR3 has 12 amino acids. Germline V gene data show CDR1 as SQVTM and CDR2 as ANQGSEA. CDR3 in DNA: TGCAGCGTTGAAAGAACTACGGAGACCCAGTACTTC. Its translation: CSVERTTETQYF.

With respect to this clonotype: This may be a read error: a much more frequent sequence differs by one nucleotide. This rearrangement joins TRBV6-5 to TRBJ2-1; D perhaps matches TRBD1 (6 bases). The germline CDR1 and CDR2 sequences are MNHEY and SVGAGI. This CDR3 contains 15 residues. The CDR3 reads CASSPEGESYNKQFF. The DNA of the CDR3 is TGTGCCAGCAGCCCCGAGGGGGAGTCCTACAATAAGCAGTTCTTC.

This clonotype is classed as medium-sized (0.01 to 0.1%). The rearrangement links TRBV6-6 to TRBJ2-5; D is unresolved. Trimming shortened V by 5 bases and J by 7 bases, and 17 bases separated the two germline ends. The CDR3 loop spans 14 amino acids. CDR1 and CDR2 from the germline V gene are MNHNY and SVGAGI (reference sequence). CDR3 protein: CASSNENKVGTQYF. DNA for the CDR3: TGTGCCAGCAGTAACGAGAACAAGGTGGGGACCCAGTACTTC.

The V and J genes are TRBV11-2 and TRBJ2-3, with 9 bases that match TRBD2. CDR3 size: 15 residues. CDR1 is SGHAT, CDR2 FQNNGV, per germline. J lost 5 bases, V lost 5 bases, and 8 bases had no gene match. The CDR3 nucleotides read TGTGCCAGCAGCCCCTCGCGGGGGGGCCGAGATACGCAGTATTTT. Translation: CASSPSRGGRDTQYF.

Judged by abundance, this clonotype is medium-sized. The rearrangement links TRBV19 to TRBJ1-5; D perhaps matches TRBD1 (5 bases). CDR1 and CDR2 from the germline V gene are LNHDA and SQIVND (reference sequence). V was trimmed by 7 bases and J by 0 bases, leaving 10 bases between them. The CDR3 spans 14 residues. The CDR3 reads CASTGLNSNQPQHF. As DNA, the CDR3 is TGTGCCAGTACAGGGCTAAATAGCAATCAGCCCCAGCATTTT.

The V gene is TRBV13, the J gene TRBJ2-1, with TRBD2 matching 12 bases. CDR3 length: 18 residues. After removal of 5 bases from V and 7 bases from J, the junction contained 15 bases not matched to a gene. CDR1 is PRHDT and CDR2 is FYEKMQ in the germline V gene (reference sequence). CDR3 residues: CASSVEGERLAGGNEQFF. CDR3 sequence (DNA): TGTGCCAGCAGCGTAGAAGGGGAAAGGCTAGCGGGGGGGAATGAGCAGTTCTTC.

This clonotype ranks as medium-sized. The CDR3 bases are TGTGCCAGCAGCTTGGTGACGGGAAAAAACATTCAGTACTTC. Protein: CASSLVTGKNIQYF. The chain joins TRBV5-6 to TRBJ2-4, with a weak D call TRBD2 (5 bases). CDR1 and CDR2 from the germline V gene are SGHDT and YYEEEE. Trimming removed 0 bases at V and 4 bases at J, with 8 bases between. The length of the CDR3 is 14 residues.

The chain recombines TRBV11-2 with TRBJ2-1; the match to TRBD2 covers 7 bases. Losses at the gene ends were 5 bases for V and 5 bases for J; bases not matched to a gene: 6. The germline V gene has CDR1 SGHAT and CDR2 FQNNGV. The CDR3 is 14 amino acids. CDR3 in amino acids: CASSLWEGDNEQFF. The CDR3 DNA reads TGTGCCAGCAGCCTTTGGGAGGGAGACAATGAGCAGTTCTTC.

This clonotype is labeled medium-sized. This sequence joins TRBV6-5 and TRBJ2-2; D unclear. The CDR3 length is 15 residues. Germline CDR1 reads MNHEY; CDR2 reads SVGAGI. V dropped 0 bases and J dropped 3 bases, with 8 bases sitting between them. The CDR3 spells CASSYSPGHTGELFF. Here the CDR3 DNA reads TGTGCCAGCAGTTACTCCCCCGGACACACCGGGGAGCTGTTTTTT.

The table lists this clonotype with many counts. CDR3 sequence reads: CASSGTGGSNQPQHF. CDR3 sequence (DNA): TGTGCCAGCAGCGGGACAGGGGGAAGCAATCAGCCCCAGCATTTT. The chain carries TRBV6-1 and TRBJ1-5; 11 bases map to TRBD1. Germline V gene data show CDR1 as MNHNS and CDR2 as SASEGT. The CDR3 sequence is 15 residues long. J gave up 1 base and V 6 bases, and 2 bases lay outside the gene matches.

The J gene is TRBJ1-1, the V gene TRBV5-1, with no clear D. Germline loops: CDR1 SGHRS, CDR2 YFSETQ. Trimming stripped 0 bases from V and 5 bases from J, with 11 bases between. The CDR3 is 14 residues long. The DNA for the CDR3 is TGCGCCAGCAGCTTGGCGGGTCAGCGGACTGAAGCTTTCTTT. Translation gives CASSLAGQRTEAFF.

This clonotype ranks as medium-sized. This chain uses TRBV5-5 with TRBJ1-6, with TRBD1 matching over 7 bases. Germline lookup yields CDR1 SGHKS and CDR2 YYEKEE (reference sequence). The CDR3 spans 16 residues. J was trimmed by 3 bases and V by 4 bases; bases with no gene match: 7. The CDR3 loop is CASSPRDRYYNSPLHF. In nucleotides, the CDR3 is TGTGCCAGCAGCCCCCGGGACAGATACTATAATTCACCCCTCCACTTT.

This clonotype was counted between two and nine times. This sequence joins TRBV20-1 and TRBJ2-2; D unclear. Trimming left V 6 bases short and J 0 bases short, with 5 bases between. The germline V gene encodes CDR1 DFQATT and CDR2 SNEGSKA (reference sequence). This CDR3 region has 12 residues. CDR3 DNA: TGCAGTGCCCAGACGAACACCGGGGAGCTGTTTTTT. The encoded protein is CSAQTNTGELFF.